One sample yielded the 13 T cell receptor beta chains listed below, sequenced in a study of identifying expanded T cells in peripheral blood. This table comes from immunoSEQ multiplex PCR, and its TCRdb copy is limited to in-frame clones, with some not included. The data show some 90,000 clones, around nine tenths seen once. Sample: blood. The receptors originated from a person between 18 and 75 years old in good health.

This clone was seen only a few times. This chain uses TRBV7-2 with TRBJ2-7, with D perhaps TRBD2 (6 bases). CDR3 length equals 15 residues. V lost 5 bases, J lost 3 bases, and 17 bases lay in between. Germline V lookup: CDR1 SGHTA, CDR2 FQGNSA. The CDR3 region is CASSHIVGGNYEQYF. The CDR3 nucleotides read TGTGCCAGCAGCCACATTGTGGGCGGGAACTACGAGCAGTACTTC.

J is TRBJ2-1 and V is TRBV6-5; the D gene could be TRBD1 or TRBD2 (6 bases each). Germline V gene data show CDR1 as MNHEY and CDR2 as SVGAGI. Trimming cost V 7 bases and J 4 bases, with 14 bases left between them. This CDR3 contains 14 residues. The CDR3: CASTRGAGYNEQFF. In DNA, the CDR3 is TGTGCCAGCACAAGGGGGGCAGGGTACAATGAGCAGTTCTTC.

The chain joins TRBV9 to TRBJ2-7; D is ambiguous. The germline V gene has CDR1 SGDLS and CDR2 YYNGEE. The CDR3 is 14 residues long. Trimming shortened V by 1 base and J by 3 bases, and 11 bases separated the two germline ends. The CDR3 nucleotides are TGTGCCAGCAGCGTACGCGACACGTTCTACGAGCAGTACTTC. Its protein product is CASSVRDTFYEQYF.

The chain links TRBV9 to TRBJ1-6, with D hard to call. From germline, CDR1 is SGDLS and CDR2 YYNGEE. Trimming took off 0 bases at V and 9 bases at J, with 7 bases between the two ends. This CDR3 spans 13 amino acids. CDR3 sequence reads: CASSVVSGSPLHF. The CDR3 DNA reads TGTGCCAGCAGCGTAGTTTCAGGTTCACCCCTCCACTTT. Drawing the rest from reference TRBV9 and TRBJ1-6, the complete variable domain is DSGVTQTPKHLITATGQRVTLRCSPRSGDLSVYWYQQSLDQGLQFLIQYYNGEERAKGNILERFSAQQFPDLHSELNLSSLELGDSALYFCASSVVSGSPLHFGNGTRLTVT.

The CDR3 is CASSSHEEPTQYF. As DNA, the CDR3 is TGTGCCAGCAGTTCACATGAAGAACCGACCCAGTACTTC. This chain connects TRBV2 to TRBJ2-5; D remains ambiguous. The CDR3 has 13 amino acids. From germline, CDR1 is SNHLY and CDR2 FYNNEI. The V end was cut by 5 bases, the J end by 7 bases, with 14 bases between.

By share, this clone ranks as medium-sized. The chain has TRBV23-1 and TRBJ1-3; D not resolved. TRBV23-1 is known as an ORF, though its function is uncertain. This CDR3 comprises 16 residues. Trimming stripped 0 bases from V and 0 bases from J, with 9 bases between. As DNA, the CDR3 is TGCGCCAGCAGTCAATCGTCTCTGCCCTCTGGAAACACCATATATTTT. Residues: CASSQSSLPSGNTIYF.

The chain recombines TRBV7-8 with TRBJ1-6; the match to TRBD1 covers 8 bases. The CDR3 spans 15 residues. CDR1 SGHVS and CDR2 FQNEAQ come from the germline V gene. The junction had 0 bases not matched to a gene; V was cut back by 1 base and J by 4 bases. CDR3 in DNA: TGTGCCAGCAGCTTAGGGACAGGGTATAATTCACCCCTCCACTTT. It is translated as CASSLGTGYNSPLHF. The variable domain in full, with the rest retrieved from reference TRBV7-8 and TRBJ1-6, is GAGVSQSPRYKVAKRGQDVALRCDPISGHVSLFWYQQALGQGPEFLTYFQNEAQLDKSGLPSDRFFAERPEGSVSTLKIQRTQQEDSAVYLCASSLGTGYNSPLHFGNGTRLTVT.

The V gene is TRBV7-8, the J gene TRBJ1-2, with D possibly being TRBD1 (6 bases). CDR3 length equals 14 residues. Trimming left V 1 base short and J 4 bases short, with 10 bases between. Germline V gives CDR1 SGHVS, CDR2 FQNEAQ. DNA of the CDR3: TGTGCCAGCAGCTTAGTGGGGGCAGCCTATGGCTACACCTTC. Residues: CASSLVGAAYGYTF.

J is TRBJ1-5 and V is TRBV2, with 7 nucleotides matching TRBD1. The length of the CDR3 is 13 residues. Germline trimming cut 6 bases from V and 6 bases from J; bases unmatched to any gene: 5. Germline lookup yields CDR1 SNHLY and CDR2 FYNNEI. The CDR3 bases are TGTGCCAGCAGAGGGGGCGGGAGTCAGCCCCAGCATTTT. This translates into CASRGGGSQPQHF.

The rearrangement links TRBV7-9 to TRBJ2-7, with D tentatively TRBD1 (5 bases). The CDR3 length is 14 residues. V shed 2 bases and J shed 7 bases, with 15 bases lying between them. Germline CDR1 SEHNR, CDR2 FQNEAQ (reference sequence). The CDR3 reads CASSLFPAQGEQYF. DNA for the CDR3: TGTGCCAGCAGCTTATTTCCCGCCCAGGGAGAGCAGTACTTC.

This clone was detected only a few times. V usage is TRBV13 and J usage is TRBJ2-7, with D possibly TRBD2 on 5 matching bases. V was pared by 5 bases and J by 2 bases, with 16 bases between. This CDR3 is built from 15 residues. The V gene's germline CDR1 is PRHDT and CDR2 FYEKMQ (reference sequence). The DNA of the CDR3 is TGTGCCAGCAGCGAGGGTTCGGGCAAAGCCTACGAGCAGTACTTC. It yields the protein CASSEGSGKAYEQYF.

Comment on this clone: This may arise from a read error, as a much more abundant clone is one base away. The chain combines TRBV18 with TRBJ2-7; 9 bases align to TRBD1. Germline CDR1 reads KGHSH; CDR2 reads LQKENI. The CDR3 is made up of 15 amino acids. V lost 1 base and J lost 7; bases outside the gene matches: 8. The CDR3 DNA reads as TGTGCCAGCTCACCACAACAGGACAGGGGCGGTGAGCAGTACTTC. Translated, it gives CASSPQQDRGGEQYF. The full variable domain, its missing parts supplied by reference TRBV18 and TRBJ2-7, is NAGVMQNPRHLVRRRGQEARLRCSPMKGHSHVYWYRQLPEEGLKFMVYLQKENIIDESGMPKERFSAEFPKEGPSILRIQQVVRGDSAAYFCASSPQQDRGGEQYFGPGTRLTVT.

This clone was seen more than once but under ten times. This chain uses TRBV29-1 with TRBJ1-2, with TRBD1 matching over 7 bases. This CDR3 is built from 13 residues. V shed 7 bases, J shed 3 bases, and the junction held 8 bases outside the gene matches. Germline values: CDR1 SQVTM, CDR2 ANQGSEA. The CDR3, as DNA: TGCAGCGCCCAGGGGGGGGGCGACTATGGCTACACCTTC. As protein: CSAQGGGDYGYTF.